Listed below are T cell receptor beta chains from one sample, sequenced in a study of T-cell memory formation after mild COVID-19. One entry per CDR3 protein results from TCRdb running MiXCR on the 5' RACE reads. In the table there are some 68,000 distinct CDR3 sequences, around 17% of which are singletons. Sequenced input: PBMCs or a T cell subset sorted from them (not recorded which). Receptors were obtained from an adult woman who had mild COVID-19 (a few samples of this study predate the infection). Cell type and time point are not known. Each CDR3 is given with its conserved first and last residue. A D gene is named only where the DNA matches it firmly. Some rows have no size entry. The others give once, few or many, or a class for an expanded clone.

>few|TRBV6-5|.|TRBJ1-1
TGTGCCAGCAGTTACTCCGCCGGTGAGGCTTTCTTT
CASSYSAGEAFF
>.|TRBV15|.|TRBJ2-3
TGTGCCACCAGCAGAGGACCCATTGCGGGCCCGAGCACAGATACGCAGTATTTT
CATSRGPIAGPSTDTQYF
>.|TRBV7-9|.|TRBJ2-3
TGTGCCAGCCTGGGTCCTTTTAGCACAGATACGCAGTATTTT
CASLGPFSTDTQYF
>.|TRBV29-1|TRBD2|TRBJ2-3
TGCAGCGTTGCCGGGACTAGCGGGACTAGCACAGATACGCAGTATTTT
CSVAGTSGTSTDTQYF
>.|TRBV7-8|.|TRBJ2-3
TGTGCCAGCAGCCCGGGCATTCTTGGCACAGATACGCAGTATTTT
CASSPGILGTDTQYF
>.|TRBV10-3|.|TRBJ2-7
TGTGCCATCAGTACCGGGGACCCAGGGGACCCCCCCTACGAGCAGTACTTC
CAISTGDPGDPPYEQYF
>.|TRBV9|.|TRBJ2-5
TGTGCCAGCAGCCCCTGGGGCTCCAAAGGGGAGACCCAGTACTTC
CASSPWGSKGETQYF
>once|TRBV7-2|TRBD2|TRBJ2-3
TGTGCCAGCAGCACAGGGACTAGCGGGGGGGCAGATACGCAGTATTTT
CASSTGTSGGADTQYF
>.|TRBV6-5|TRBD2|TRBJ2-3
TGTGCCAGCAGTTACGAGTTAGCGGGGGCCACCACAGATACGCAGTATTTT
CASSYELAGATTDTQYF
>.|TRBV4-1|TRBD1|TRBJ2-7
TGCGCCAGCAGCCACGGCCCCGGGACAGGGACCAACGAGCAGTACTTC
CASSHGPGTGTNEQYF
>many|TRBV7-9|.|TRBJ2-3
TGTGCCAGCAGTTTCGGCCCTACAGATACGCAGTATTTT
CASSFGPTDTQYF
>few|TRBV5-1|.|TRBJ2-7
TGCGCCAGCGGCCCCTCATCTAGCCGATGGAGCTCCTACGAGCAGTACTTC
CASGPSSSRWSSYEQYF
>few|TRBV3-1|.|TRBJ2-1
TGTGCCAGCAGCCAAGATTGGGGGCTTGAGCAGTTCTTC
CASSQDWGLEQFF
>.|TRBV29-1|.|TRBJ2-7
TGCAGCGTTGCGGGGCCGGGCTCCTACGAGCAGTACTTC
CSVAGPGSYEQYF
>many|TRBV7-9|TRBD1|TRBJ1-1
TGTGCCAGCAGCCCACCCTTTGGACAGGGGGCCAACACTGAAGCTTTCTTT
CASSPPFGQGANTEAFF
>once|TRBV24-1|.|TRBJ2-3
TGTGCCACCAGTGATTTGGAAGGGGAAACAGATACGCAGTATTTT
CATSDLEGETDTQYF
>.|TRBV12-3/TRBV12-4|.|TRBJ2-5
TGTGCCAGCAGTTTCGACAGGCAAGAGACCCAGTACTTC
CASSFDRQETQYF
>many|TRBV29-1|TRBD2|TRBJ2-5
TGCAGCGTTGAAGATGGGAGCGGGGGTCCCGGAGAGACCCAGTACTTC
CSVEDGSGGPGETQYF
>few|TRBV12-3/TRBV12-4|.|TRBJ2-7
TGTGCCAGCAGCTATGGCTCGGGCGTTGAGCAGTACTTC
CASSYGSGVEQYF
>.|TRBV4-1|.|TRBJ1-5
TGCGCCAGCAGCCTTACCGTGGGGAATCAGCCCCAGCATTTT
CASSLTVGNQPQHF
>.|TRBV28|.|TRBJ2-4
TGTGCCAGCACCCAATCTCGGGTCTCCCCGACGGTAAACATTCAGTACTTC
CASTQSRVSPTVNIQYF
>.|TRBV18|TRBD2|TRBJ2-1
TGTGCCAGCTCACCATATGCGCGGGGGTTCTACAATGAGCAGTTCTTC
CASSPYARGFYNEQFF
>.|TRBV27|.|TRBJ1-5
TGTGCCAGCAGTTTGGTCGGTTATAGCAATCAGCCCCAGCATTTT
CASSLVGYSNQPQHF
>few|TRBV5-5|TRBD1|TRBJ2-3
TGTGCCAGCAGTCAGGACAGGACCGATACAGATACGCAGTATTTT
CASSQDRTDTDTQYF
>.|TRBV7-2|.|TRBJ2-3
TGTGCCAGCAGGGCAGGGAGCACAGATACGCAGTATTTT
CASRAGSTDTQYF
>.|TRBV4-3|.|TRBJ1-2
TGCGCCAGCAGCCAAGATTTTCAACCGTCTAACTATGGCTACACCTTC
CASSQDFQPSNYGYTF
>.|TRBV5-5|TRBD1|TRBJ2-3
TGTGCCAGCAGCCGCTTAGGACAGGGGCTCACAGATACGCAGTATTTT
CASSRLGQGLTDTQYF
>few|TRBV19|.|TRBJ2-7
TGTGCCAGTAGTATGAGCGGAGAGAGCCCAGCCTACGAGCAGTACTTC
CASSMSGESPAYEQYF
>.|TRBV27|.|TRBJ1-1
TGTGCCAGCAGTCTCCGGATGAACACTGAAGCTTTCTTT
CASSLRMNTEAFF
>.|TRBV5-1|.|TRBJ1-1
TGCGCCAGCAGCTTGATCGGGGCACCGAACACTGAAGCTTTCTTT
CASSLIGAPNTEAFF
>.|TRBV29-1|TRBD2|TRBJ2-1
TGCAGCGCCGAGATAGCGGGAGGCCTCACCGGTGAGCAGTTCTTC
CSAEIAGGLTGEQFF
>few|TRBV4-1|.|TRBJ2-1
TGCGCCAGCAGCCAAGATCTGGGCAGTAATAGGCAGTTCTTC
CASSQDLGSNRQFF
>.|TRBV25-1|TRBD2|TRBJ2-2
TGTGCCAGCAGAGCTAGCGGTAACACCGGGGAGCTGTTTTTT
CASRASGNTGELFF
>.|TRBV4-3|.|TRBJ2-1
TGCGCCAGCAGCCTCCGCGGGCCGGGAGTCGGCACCAATGAGCAGTTCTTC
CASSLRGPGVGTNEQFF
>.|TRBV7-2|TRBD1|TRBJ2-1
TGTGCCAGCAGCTTAGACTCCGGGACAGGGACCTACAATGAGCAGTTCTTC
CASSLDSGTGTYNEQFF
>few|TRBV27|TRBD1|TRBJ1-1
TGTGCCAGCAGTTCGTCGGACAGGGGTACCGAAGCTTTCTTT
CASSSSDRGTEAFF
>.|TRBV24-1|.|TRBJ2-1
TGTGCCACCAGTGATCCCCGGACGGGGTCCTCCTACAATGAGCAGTTCTTC
CATSDPRTGSSYNEQFF
>.|TRBV5-1|TRBD2|TRBJ2-1
TGCGCCAGCAGCTTCGAGGGACTAGCTTACAATGAGCAGTTCTTC
CASSFEGLAYNEQFF
>few|TRBV15|TRBD2|TRBJ2-7
TGTGCCACCAGCAGAGATCTGGGGCTAGCGGGGGTCTACGAGCAGTACTTC
CATSRDLGLAGVYEQYF
>.|TRBV7-9|TRBD2|TRBJ2-1
TGTGCCAGCAGCTCGGGACTAGCGGGGAGCTCCTACAATGAGCAGTTCTTC
CASSSGLAGSSYNEQFF
>many|TRBV7-9|.|TRBJ1-1
TGTGCCAGCAGCTTAGGACAGACTACCTACACTGAAGCTTTCTTT
CASSLGQTTYTEAFF
>.|TRBV7-2|TRBD2|TRBJ2-3
TGTGCCAGCAGCTGGACTAGCCCAGATACGCAGTATTTT
CASSWTSPDTQYF
>many|TRBV9|TRBD2|TRBJ2-1
TGTGCCAGCTCCCAGACGGGACTAGCCTACAATGAGCAGTTCTTC
CASSQTGLAYNEQFF
>.|TRBV6-1|.|TRBJ1-1
TGTGCCAGCAGTGAAGCAGCAGAGACCGGAGACACTGAAGCTTTCTTT
CASSEAAETGDTEAFF
>few|TRBV18|.|TRBJ1-5
TGTGCCAGCTCCGAAGTAGGGGCGGGGAGCAATCAGCCCCAGCATTTT
CASSEVGAGSNQPQHF
>.|TRBV6-1|TRBD1|TRBJ2-2
TGTGCCAGCAGACAGGGGGAAACCGGGGAGCTGTTTTTT
CASRQGETGELFF